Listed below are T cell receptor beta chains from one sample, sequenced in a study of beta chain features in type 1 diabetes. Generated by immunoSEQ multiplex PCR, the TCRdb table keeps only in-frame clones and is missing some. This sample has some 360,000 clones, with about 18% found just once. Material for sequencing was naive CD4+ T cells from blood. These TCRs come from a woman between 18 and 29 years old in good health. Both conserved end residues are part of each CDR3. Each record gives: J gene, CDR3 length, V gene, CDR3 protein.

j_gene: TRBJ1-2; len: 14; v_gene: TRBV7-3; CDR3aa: CASSQGQGEFGYTF
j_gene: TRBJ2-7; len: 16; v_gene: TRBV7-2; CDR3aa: CASSPDSSVLSYEQYF
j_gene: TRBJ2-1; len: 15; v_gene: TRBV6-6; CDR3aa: CATTGGASGDNEQFF
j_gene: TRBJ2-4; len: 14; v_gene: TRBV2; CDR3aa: CASSEGLAKNIQYF
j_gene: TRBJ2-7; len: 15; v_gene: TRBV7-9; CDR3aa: CASSLAGGLSYEQYF
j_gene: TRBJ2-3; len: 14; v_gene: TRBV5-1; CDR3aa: CASSLGTSDDTQYF
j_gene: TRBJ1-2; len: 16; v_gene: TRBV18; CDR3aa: CASSLTGQALNYGYTF
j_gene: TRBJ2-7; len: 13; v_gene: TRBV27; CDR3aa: CASARGRAYEQYF
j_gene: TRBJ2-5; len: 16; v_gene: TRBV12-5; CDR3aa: CASGTGTPRAQETQYF
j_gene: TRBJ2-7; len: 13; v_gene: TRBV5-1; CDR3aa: CASSIGQADEQYF
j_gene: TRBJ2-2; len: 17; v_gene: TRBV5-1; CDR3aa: CASSLTGQHSNTGELFF
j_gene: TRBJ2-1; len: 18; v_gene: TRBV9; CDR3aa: CASSLRTSGREVYNEQFF
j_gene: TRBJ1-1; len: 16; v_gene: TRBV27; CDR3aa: CASSFGRQRTITEAFF
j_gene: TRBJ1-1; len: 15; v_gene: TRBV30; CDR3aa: CAWSVLQRVPTEAFF
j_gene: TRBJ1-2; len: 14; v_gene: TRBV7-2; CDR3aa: CASQYPADRSGYTF
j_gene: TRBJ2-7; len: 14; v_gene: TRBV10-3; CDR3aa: CAISLRTGEDEQYF
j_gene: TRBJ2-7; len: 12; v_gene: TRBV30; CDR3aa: CAWTIGQREQYF
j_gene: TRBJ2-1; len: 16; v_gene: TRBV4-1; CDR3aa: CASSQEAGVPRAEQFF
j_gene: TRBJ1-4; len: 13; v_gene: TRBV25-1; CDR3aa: CASSGATNEKLFF
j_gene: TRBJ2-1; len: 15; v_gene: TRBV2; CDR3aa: CASRLGTSGSYEQFF
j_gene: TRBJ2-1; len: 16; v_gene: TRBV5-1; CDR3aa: CASSPSGAGDYNEQFF
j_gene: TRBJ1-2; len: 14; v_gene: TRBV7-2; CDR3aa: CASRTEGGGHGYTF
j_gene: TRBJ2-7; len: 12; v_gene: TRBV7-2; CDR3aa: CASSSSSYEQYF
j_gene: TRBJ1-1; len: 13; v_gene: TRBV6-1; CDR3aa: CASSSQMNTEAFF
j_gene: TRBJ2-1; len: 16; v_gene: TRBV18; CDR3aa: CASSPRTSGSYNEQFF
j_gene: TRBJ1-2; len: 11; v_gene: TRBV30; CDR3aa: CAWSGEERYTF
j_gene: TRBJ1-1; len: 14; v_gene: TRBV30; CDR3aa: CAWRLGRGNTEAFF
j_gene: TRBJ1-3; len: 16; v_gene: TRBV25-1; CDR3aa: CASSEEQGGSGNTIYF
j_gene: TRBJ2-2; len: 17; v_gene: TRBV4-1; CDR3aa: CASGPGLAGGNTGELFF
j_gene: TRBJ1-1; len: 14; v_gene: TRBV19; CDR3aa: CASIPGVRNTEAFF
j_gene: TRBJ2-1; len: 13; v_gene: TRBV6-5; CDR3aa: CASSPDRANEQFF
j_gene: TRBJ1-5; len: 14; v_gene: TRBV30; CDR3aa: CAWRRGLSNQPQHF
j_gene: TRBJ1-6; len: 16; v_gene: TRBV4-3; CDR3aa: CASSQEGGQGGAPLHF
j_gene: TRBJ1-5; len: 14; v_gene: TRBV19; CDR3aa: CASTLEGSNQPQHF
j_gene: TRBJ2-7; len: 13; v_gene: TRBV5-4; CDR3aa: CAGSGTGLHEQYF
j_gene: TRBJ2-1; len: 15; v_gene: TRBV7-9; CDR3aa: CASSAQGHGYNEQFF
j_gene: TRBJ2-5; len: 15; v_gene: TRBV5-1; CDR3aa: CASRRSGGAKETQYF
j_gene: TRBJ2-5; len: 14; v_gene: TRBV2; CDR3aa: CASLRGRGKETQYF
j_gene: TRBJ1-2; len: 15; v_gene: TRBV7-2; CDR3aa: CASSLSGVSSHGYTF
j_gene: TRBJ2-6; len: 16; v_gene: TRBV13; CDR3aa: CASSVPRVSGANVLTF
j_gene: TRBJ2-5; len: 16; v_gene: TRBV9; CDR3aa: CASSVVAQGGTETQYF
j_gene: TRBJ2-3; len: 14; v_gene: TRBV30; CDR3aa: CACTYRTLTDTQYF